This passage covers 24 T cell receptor beta chains from one sample sequenced in a study of CD8 T cells in ankylosing spondylitis. Study observations and caveats: Characteristic, it appeared, of ankylosing spondylitis blood was a TCR beta motif of roughly 8 highly homologous variants.

The antigens for these receptors are not known. TCRdb analysed the 5' RACE reads with MiXCR anew, one entry per CDR3 protein. The top ten hold about 39% of the sample, which has roughly 220,000 distinct CDR3 sequences, around 18% seen once. The sequenced sample was blood, either unsorted or a sorted T cell fraction (not recorded which). Receptor source: a male donor with ankylosing spondylitis.

This clonotype was recorded a few times. The CDR3 sequence is CASSLPSTGSYEQYF. The CDR3, as DNA: TGTGCCAGCAGCCTACCTTCGACAGGGTCCTACGAGCAGTACTTC. This chain connects TRBV7-9 to TRBJ2-7; 7 bases map to TRBD1. The V gene's germline CDR1 is SEHNR and CDR2 FQNEAQ (reference sequence). J gave up 1 base and V 5 bases, and 8 bases lay outside the gene matches. The length of the CDR3 is 15 residues.

This chain uses TRBV7-9 with TRBJ2-7; no clear D. V was shortened by 1 base and J by 7 bases, with 11 bases between the two germline ends. CDR3 size: 13 residues. From germline, CDR1 is SEHNR and CDR2 FQNEAQ (reference sequence). The CDR3: CASSLGPWGEQYF. The CDR3 DNA follows: TGTGCCAGCAGCTTAGGACCCTGGGGTGAGCAGTACTTC.

The chain combines TRBV7-9 with TRBJ2-3, with unresolved D. In germline, CDR1 is SEHNR, CDR2 FQNEAQ (reference sequence). Trimming shortened V by 2 bases and J by 2 bases, and 14 bases separated the two germline ends. This CDR3 has 16 residues. CDR3 loop: CASSLIGLEVTDTQYF. For the CDR3, the DNA is TGTGCCAGCAGCTTAATAGGTCTAGAGGTCACAGATACGCAGTATTTT.

V gene TRBV27 combines with J gene TRBJ2-7; TRBD1 agrees at 11 bases. CDR1 is MNHEY and CDR2 is SMNVEV in the germline V gene (reference sequence). V shed 6 bases, J shed 6 bases, and the junction held 7 bases outside the gene matches. The CDR3 totals 14 residues. CDR3: CASSSDRGRSEQYF. DNA of the CDR3: TGTGCCAGCAGCTCGGACAGGGGGCGCTCCGAGCAGTACTTC.

This clonotype was found many times. The chain has TRBV4-1 and TRBJ2-2, with 8 bases that match TRBD2. The germline gives CDR1 MGHRA, CDR2 YSYEKL. The CDR3 runs 17 residues. Trimming removed 0 bases from V and 5 bases from J; junction bases left unmatched: 8. Here the CDR3 DNA reads TGCGCCAGCAGCCAAGAGCCACGGGGGGGGATGACCGGGGAGCTGTTTTTT. Translation: CASSQEPRGGMTGELFF.

Written as DNA, the CDR3 is TGTGCCAGCAGCCCGCTTTCGAGCAATCAGCCCCAGCATTTT. Amino acids: CASSPLSSNQPQHF. V gene TRBV7-3 combines with J gene TRBJ1-5, with no clear D. Between the trimmed V and J ends, which lost 5 bases and 1 base, there was a span of 9 bases. The length of the CDR3 is 14 residues. The germline V gene has CDR1 SGHTA and CDR2 FQGTGA. Complete variable domain (other parts from reference TRBV7-3 and TRBJ1-5): GAGVSQTPSNKVTEKGKYVELRCDPISGHTALYWYRQSLGQGPEFLIYFQGTGAADDSGLPNDRFFAVRPEGSVSTLKIQRTERGDSAVYLCASSPLSSNQPQHFGDGTRLSIL.

The rearrangement joins TRBV2 to TRBJ2-2; D unresolved. The CDR3 is 15 amino acids. V was pared by 6 bases and J by 3 bases, with 14 bases between. CDR1 is SNHLY and CDR2 is FYNNEI in the germline V gene. The CDR3 loop is CASREPQQDTGELFF. In DNA form, the CDR3 reads TGTGCCAGCAGAGAGCCCCAGCAGGACACCGGGGAGCTGTTTTTT.

The chain employs TRBV20-1 and TRBJ2-7; 8 bases agree with TRBD1. This CDR3 has 15 amino acids. Germline V lookup: CDR1 DFQATT, CDR2 SNEGSKA (reference sequence). V shed 6 bases, J shed 3 bases, and the junction held 13 bases outside the gene matches. The CDR3 bases are TGCAGTGCCACCCCCCCGACAGGGGTTAGCTACGAGCAGTACTTC. This codes for CSATPPTGVSYEQYF.

The CDR3, as DNA: TGTGCCAGCAGCTTCACCTCCGGGGGTTCACCCCTCCACTTT. This codes for CASSFTSGGSPLHF. The chain combines TRBV7-9 with TRBJ1-6; maybe TRBD1 (5 bases). Germline V gene sequence: CDR1 SEHNR, CDR2 FQNEAQ (reference sequence). The CDR3 runs 14 residues. V lost 3 bases, J lost 9 bases, and 12 bases lay in between.

The J gene is TRBJ2-1, the V gene TRBV6-1; D might be TRBD2 (5 bases). Trimming cost V 2 bases and J 3 bases, with 14 bases left between them. The CDR3 is 16 amino acids. CDR1 is MNHNS and CDR2 is SASEGT in the germline V gene. The CDR3 loop is CASSEIGAEIYNEQFF. As DNA, the CDR3 is TGTGCCAGCAGTGAAATCGGAGCGGAGATCTACAATGAGCAGTTCTTC.

This clonotype appeared a few times. The rearrangement uses TRBV20-1 and TRBJ2-1; 11 nucleotides match TRBD2. The CDR3 extends over 16 amino acids. CDR1 and CDR2 (germline): DFQATT, SNEGSKA (reference sequence). V trimming: 0 bases; J trimming: 4 bases; junction bases outside the gene matches: 5. The CDR3: CSARELAGGRYNEQFF. The DNA for the CDR3 is TGCAGTGCTAGAGAGCTAGCGGGAGGCAGGTACAATGAGCAGTTCTTC.

This chain uses TRBV4-1 with TRBJ2-5, with TRBD1 matching over 7 bases. CDR3 length: 14 residues. CDR1 and CDR2 (germline): MGHRA, YSYEKL. J was trimmed by 4 bases and V by 3 bases; bases with no gene match: 5. For the CDR3, the DNA is TGCGCCAGCAGCCAGGGAAACAGGGGAGAGACCCAGTACTTC. Residues: CASSQGNRGETQYF.

This clonotype has just a few counts. The rearrangement uses TRBV7-9 and TRBJ2-7; D remains unclear. The CDR3 consists of 12 residues. Trimming pared 1 base from V and 5 bases from J, leaving 6 bases between. Germline CDR1 is SEHNR and CDR2 is FQNEAQ (reference sequence). Here the CDR3 reads CASSLGLNEQYF. CDR3 coding DNA: TGTGCCAGCAGCTTAGGCCTAAACGAGCAGTACTTC.

This clonotype has just a few counts. This rearrangement joins TRBV4-3 to TRBJ2-1; D unclear. The germline V gene encodes CDR1 LGHNA and CDR2 YSLEER. The CDR3 is 14 amino acids. Trimming shortened V by 0 bases and J by 4 bases, and 7 bases separated the two germline ends. The CDR3 coding sequence is TGCGCCAGCAGCCAAGATGCGCAGTACAATGAGCAGTTCTTC. It codes for CASSQDAQYNEQFF.

This clonotype was seen only a few times. The V gene is TRBV5-1, the J gene TRBJ2-7, with 10 bases fitting TRBD1. Germline CDR1 is SGHRS and CDR2 is YFSETQ. V trimming: 4 bases; J trimming: 2 bases; junction bases outside the gene matches: 6. The CDR3 covers 15 residues. The CDR3 coding sequence is TGCGCCAGCAGCGGGTGGGACAGGGGTGCCTACGAGCAGTACTTC. Its translation: CASSGWDRGAYEQYF.

This sequence joins TRBV20-1 and TRBJ2-1; TRBD1 matches 9 bases. The V and J ends lost 4 bases and 3 bases, in that order; junction bases with no gene match: 7. The CDR3 has 15 amino acids. Germline-derived CDR1 and CDR2 are DFQATT and SNEGSKA (reference sequence). The CDR3 here is CSAIPWTGVYNEQFF. In DNA, the CDR3 is TGCAGTGCTATCCCCTGGACAGGGGTCTACAATGAGCAGTTCTTC.

The chain uses TRBV11-1 and TRBJ2-2, with D unclear. The CDR3 has 15 amino acids. V was pared by 5 bases and J by 2 bases, with 12 bases between. The germline V gene has CDR1 SGHAT and CDR2 FQDESV (reference sequence). CDR3 loop: CASSPLPLNTGELFF. DNA for the CDR3: TGTGCCAGCAGCCCACTACCGCTAAACACCGGGGAGCTGTTTTTT. The full variable domain, with the rest looked up from reference TRBV11-1 and TRBJ2-2, is EAEVAQSPRYKITEKSQAVAFWCDPISGHATLYWYRQILGQGPELLVQFQDESVVDDSQLPKDRFSAERLKGVDSTLKIQPAELGDSAMYLCASSPLPLNTGELFFGEGSRLTVL.

This sequence joins TRBV12-3 or TRBV12-4 and TRBJ1-1; D is possibly TRBD1 (5 bases). This CDR3 has 11 amino acids. V dropped 4 bases and J dropped 11 bases, with 11 bases sitting between them. The CDR3 DNA sequence: TGTGCCAGCAGTTACGGGGGGATGGCTTTCTTT. Its translation is CASSYGGMAFF.

This clonotype was counted a few times. This chain joins TRBV6-5 and TRBJ2-7; D is unresolved. The V gene lost 2 bases and the J gene lost 2 bases, with 7 bases spanning the gap. In germline, CDR1 is MNHEY, CDR2 SVGAGI. CDR3 length equals 13 residues. The CDR3 DNA reads as TGTGCCAGCAGTTACGGTAATACCTACGAGCAGTACTTC. This sequence encodes CASSYGNTYEQYF.

This rearrangement joins TRBV7-8 to TRBJ2-7; D is possibly TRBD2 (5 bases). CDR1 SGHVS and CDR2 FQNEAQ come from the germline V gene. The CDR3 has 17 residues. The V end lost 5 bases, the J end lost 3 bases, and 23 bases lay between the germline ends. The CDR3: CASSSPRVAAADYEQYF. The CDR3 coding sequence is TGTGCCAGCAGCAGTCCAAGGGTCGCGGCAGCGGACTACGAGCAGTACTTC.

This clonotype occurred once. J is TRBJ1-2 and V is TRBV28; D not certain. CDR1 and CDR2 (germline): MDHEN, SYDVKM. V gave up 6 bases and J gave up 4 bases, with 18 bases separating them. The CDR3 runs to 15 residues. CDR3 sequence: CASSPNLHDPYGYTF. The CDR3 DNA is TGTGCCAGCAGCCCTAACCTACACGACCCCTATGGCTACACCTTC.

The chain carries TRBV7-6 and TRBJ2-3; 10 positions match TRBD2. Unmatched junction bases numbered 6, after V lost 1 base and J lost 5 bases. Germline values: CDR1 SGHVS, CDR2 FNYEAQ. There are 16 residues in the CDR3. The CDR3 sequence: CASSLVASGRIDTQYF. The CDR3 DNA reads as TGTGCCAGCAGCTTAGTGGCTAGCGGGAGAATAGATACGCAGTATTTT.

This chain connects TRBV5-6 to TRBJ2-3; 8 nucleotides line up with TRBD2. V was pared by 0 bases and J by 2 bases, with 5 bases of the junction left unmatched. The CDR3 is 16 residues long. The V gene's germline CDR1 is SGHDT and CDR2 YYEEEE. CDR3 coding DNA: TGTGCCAGCAGCTTGGACGAGCGGGGGCCCACAGATACGCAGTATTTT. It translates to CASSLDERGPTDTQYF.

Many counts were recorded for this clonotype. The chain couples TRBV20-1 to TRBJ2-5; 8 bases are a match to TRBD2. Trimming at V came to 3 bases and at J to 5 bases, leaving 20 bases not matched to a gene. The CDR3 runs to 18 residues. Germline values: CDR1 DFQATT, CDR2 SNEGSKA (reference sequence). In DNA, the CDR3 is TGCAGTGCTAGGGGTGGAGCGGCCCGCGGGGGGCCGGAGGAGACCCAGTACTTC. This gives the protein CSARGGAARGGPEETQYF.